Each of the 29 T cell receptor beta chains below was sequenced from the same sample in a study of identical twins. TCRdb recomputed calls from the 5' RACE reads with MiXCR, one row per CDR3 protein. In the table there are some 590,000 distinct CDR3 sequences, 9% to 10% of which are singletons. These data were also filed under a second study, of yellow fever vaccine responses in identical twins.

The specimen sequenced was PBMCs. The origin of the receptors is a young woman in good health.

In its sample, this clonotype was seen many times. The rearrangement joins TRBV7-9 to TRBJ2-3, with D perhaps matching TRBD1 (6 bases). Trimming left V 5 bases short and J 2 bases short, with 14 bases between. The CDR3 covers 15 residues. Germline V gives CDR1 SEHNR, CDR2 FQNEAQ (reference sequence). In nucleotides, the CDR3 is TGTGCCAGCAGCGGCAGGGGTCTGGTCACAGATACGCAGTATTTT. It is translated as CASSGRGLVTDTQYF. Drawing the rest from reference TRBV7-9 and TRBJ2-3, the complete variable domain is DTGVSQNPRHKITKRGQNVTFRCDPISEHNRLYWYRQTLGQGPEFLTYFQNEAQLEKSRLLSDRFSAERPKGSFSTLEIQRTEQGDSAMYLCASSGRGLVTDTQYFGPGTRLTVL.

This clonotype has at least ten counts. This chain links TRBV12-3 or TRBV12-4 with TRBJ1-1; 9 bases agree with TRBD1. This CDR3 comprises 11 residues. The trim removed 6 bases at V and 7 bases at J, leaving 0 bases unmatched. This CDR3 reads CASRDRGEAFF. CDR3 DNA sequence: TGTGCCAGCAGGGACAGGGGTGAAGCTTTCTTT.

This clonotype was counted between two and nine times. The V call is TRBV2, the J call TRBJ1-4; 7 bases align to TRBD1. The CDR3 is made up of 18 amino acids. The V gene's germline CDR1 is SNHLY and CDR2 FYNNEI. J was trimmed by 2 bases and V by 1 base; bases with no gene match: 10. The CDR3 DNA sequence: TGTGCCAGCAGTGAAGATTACGGGACAGTTGTTACTAATGAAAAACTGTTTTTT. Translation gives CASSEDYGTVVTNEKLFF.

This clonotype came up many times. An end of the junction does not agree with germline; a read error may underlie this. Here the CDR3 DNA reads TGTGCTAGCAGCTTACGGCCGGAAACCGGGGAGCTGTTTTTT. Translated, it gives CASSLRPETGELFF. V and J are TRBV7-7 and TRBJ2-2; D is unresolved. The CDR3 runs 14 residues. Germline CDR1 is SSHAT and CDR2 is FNYEAQ (reference sequence).

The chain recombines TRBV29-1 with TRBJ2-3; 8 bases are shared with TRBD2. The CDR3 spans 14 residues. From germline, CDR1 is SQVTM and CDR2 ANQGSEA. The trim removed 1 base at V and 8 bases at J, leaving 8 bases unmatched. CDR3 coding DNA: TGCAGCGTTGAAGGTAGCGGGAATTCGGGTACGCAGTATTTT. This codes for CSVEGSGNSGTQYF.

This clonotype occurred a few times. CDR3 bases: TGTGCCATCAGTGTCAGGCAGGGGGGCTACGAGCAGTACTTC. Translated: CAISVRQGGYEQYF. J is TRBJ2-7 and V is TRBV10-3; D perhaps matches TRBD1 (7 bases). The CDR3 is 14 amino acids. CDR1 and CDR2 (germline): ENHRY, SYGVKD. Deletions cut 4 bases from V and 3 bases from J, with 13 bases between.

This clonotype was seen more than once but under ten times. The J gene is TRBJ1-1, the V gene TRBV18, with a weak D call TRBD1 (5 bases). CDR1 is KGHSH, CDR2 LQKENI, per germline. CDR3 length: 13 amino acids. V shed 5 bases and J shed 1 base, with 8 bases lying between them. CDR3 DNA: TGTGCCAGCTCAATAGGGGAGAACACTGAAGCTTTCTTT. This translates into CASSIGENTEAFF.

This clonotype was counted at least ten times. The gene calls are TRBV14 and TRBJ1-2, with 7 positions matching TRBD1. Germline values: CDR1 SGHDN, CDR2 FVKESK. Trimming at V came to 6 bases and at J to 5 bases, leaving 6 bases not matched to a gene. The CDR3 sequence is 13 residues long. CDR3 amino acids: CASRLTGTYGYTF. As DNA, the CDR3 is TGTGCCAGCAGACTGACAGGGACTTATGGCTACACCTTC.

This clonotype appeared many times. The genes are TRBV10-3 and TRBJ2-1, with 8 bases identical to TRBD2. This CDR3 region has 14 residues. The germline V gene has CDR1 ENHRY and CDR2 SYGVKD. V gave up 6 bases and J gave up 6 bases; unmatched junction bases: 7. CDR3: CAIRVIAGSNEQFF. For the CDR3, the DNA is TGTGCCATCAGGGTGATAGCGGGAAGCAATGAGCAGTTCTTC.

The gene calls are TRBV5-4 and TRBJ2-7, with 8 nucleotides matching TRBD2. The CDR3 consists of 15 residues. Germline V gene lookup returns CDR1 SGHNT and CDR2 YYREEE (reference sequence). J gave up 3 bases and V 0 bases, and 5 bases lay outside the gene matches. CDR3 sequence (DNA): TGTGCCAGCAGCTTGGACGCGGGGGGCTTCTACGAGCAGTACTTC. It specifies CASSLDAGGFYEQYF.

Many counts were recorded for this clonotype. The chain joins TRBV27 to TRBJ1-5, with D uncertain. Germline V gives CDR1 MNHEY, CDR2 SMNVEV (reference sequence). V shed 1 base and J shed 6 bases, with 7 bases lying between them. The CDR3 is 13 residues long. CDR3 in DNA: TGTGCCAGCAGTTTATGGGAGGGTCAGCCCCAGCATTTT. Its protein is CASSLWEGQPQHF.

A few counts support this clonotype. CDR3 residues: CSARESREQFF. In nucleotides, the CDR3 is TGCAGTGCTAGAGAAAGTAGGGAGCAGTTCTTC. The chain joins TRBV20-1 to TRBJ2-1; D not resolved. Trimming shortened V by 0 bases and J by 10 bases, and 7 bases separated the two germline ends. In germline, CDR1 is DFQATT, CDR2 SNEGSKA (reference sequence). This CDR3 region has 11 residues.

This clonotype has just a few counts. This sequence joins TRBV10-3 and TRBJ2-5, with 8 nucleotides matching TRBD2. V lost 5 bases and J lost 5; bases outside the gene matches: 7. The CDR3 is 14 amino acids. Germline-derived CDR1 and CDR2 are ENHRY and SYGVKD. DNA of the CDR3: TGTGCCATCAGTCTCGGGGGGGGAGTGGAGACCCAGTACTTC. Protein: CAISLGGGVETQYF.

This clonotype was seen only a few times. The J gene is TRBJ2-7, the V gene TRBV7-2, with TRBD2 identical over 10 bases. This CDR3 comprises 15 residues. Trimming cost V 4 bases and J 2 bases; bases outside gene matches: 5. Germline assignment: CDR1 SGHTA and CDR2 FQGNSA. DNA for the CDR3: TGTGCCAGCAGCTGGGGGCTAGCGGGAGCCTACGAGCAGTACTTC. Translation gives CASSWGLAGAYEQYF.

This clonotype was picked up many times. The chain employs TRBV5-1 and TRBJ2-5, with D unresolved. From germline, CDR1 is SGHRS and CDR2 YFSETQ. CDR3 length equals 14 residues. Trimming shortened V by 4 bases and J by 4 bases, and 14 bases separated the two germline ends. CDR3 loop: CASSRSHSLETQYF. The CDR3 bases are TGCGCCAGCAGCAGATCGCACTCCTTAGAGACCCAGTACTTC.

The CDR3 DNA is TGTGCCAGCAGCTTTCAGGACAGGGACGAGCAGTTCTTC. Its translation: CASSFQDRDEQFF. The chain couples TRBV7-8 to TRBJ2-1, with 8 nucleotides matching TRBD1. CDR1 and CDR2 (germline): SGHVS, FQNEAQ. The V and J ends lost 3 bases and 10 bases, in that order; junction bases with no gene match: 5. CDR3 size: 13 residues.

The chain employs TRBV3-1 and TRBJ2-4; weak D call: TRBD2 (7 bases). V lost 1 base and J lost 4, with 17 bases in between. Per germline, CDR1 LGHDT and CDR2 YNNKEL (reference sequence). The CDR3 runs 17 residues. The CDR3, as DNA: TGTGCCAGCAGCCAAGTCGCGGGGGCCGGGATTAAAAACATTCAGTACTTC. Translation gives CASSQVAGAGIKNIQYF.

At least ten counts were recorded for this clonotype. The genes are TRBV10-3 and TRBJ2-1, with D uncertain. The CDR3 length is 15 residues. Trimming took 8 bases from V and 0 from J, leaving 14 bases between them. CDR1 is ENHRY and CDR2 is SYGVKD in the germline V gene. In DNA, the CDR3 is TGTGCCATCTCCCGAGGTGCGGACTCCTACAATGAGCAGTTCTTC. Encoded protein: CAISRGADSYNEQFF.

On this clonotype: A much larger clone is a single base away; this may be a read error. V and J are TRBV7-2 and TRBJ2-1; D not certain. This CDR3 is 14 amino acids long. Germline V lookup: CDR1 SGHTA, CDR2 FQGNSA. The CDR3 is CASSLLGFYNGQFF. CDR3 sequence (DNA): TGTGCCAGCAGCTTACTCGGTTTTTACAATGGGCAGTTCTTC.

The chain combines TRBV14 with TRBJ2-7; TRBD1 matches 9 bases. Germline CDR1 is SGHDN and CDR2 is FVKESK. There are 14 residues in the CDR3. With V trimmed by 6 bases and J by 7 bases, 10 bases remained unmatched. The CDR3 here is CASRDSGTGKEQYF. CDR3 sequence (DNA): TGTGCCAGCAGGGACTCCGGGACAGGGAAGGAGCAGTACTTC.

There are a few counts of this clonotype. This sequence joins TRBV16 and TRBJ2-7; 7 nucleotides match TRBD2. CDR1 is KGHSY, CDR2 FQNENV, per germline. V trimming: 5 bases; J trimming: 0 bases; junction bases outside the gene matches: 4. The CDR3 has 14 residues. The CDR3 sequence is CASSTSGASYEQYF. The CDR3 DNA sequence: TGTGCCAGCAGCACGAGCGGGGCCTCCTACGAGCAGTACTTC.

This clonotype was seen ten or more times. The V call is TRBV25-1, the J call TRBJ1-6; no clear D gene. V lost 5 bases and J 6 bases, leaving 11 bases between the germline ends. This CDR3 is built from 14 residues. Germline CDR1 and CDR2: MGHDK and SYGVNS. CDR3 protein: CASSIRASNSPLHF. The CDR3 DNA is TGTGCCAGCAGTATCCGGGCGAGTAATTCACCCCTCCACTTT.

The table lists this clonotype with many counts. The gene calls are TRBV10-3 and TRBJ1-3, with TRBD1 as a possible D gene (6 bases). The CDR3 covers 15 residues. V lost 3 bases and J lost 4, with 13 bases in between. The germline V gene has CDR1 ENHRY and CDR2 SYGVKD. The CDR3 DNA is TGTGCCATCAGTGACGACCGGACAGAGGGAAACACCATATATTTT. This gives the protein CAISDDRTEGNTIYF.

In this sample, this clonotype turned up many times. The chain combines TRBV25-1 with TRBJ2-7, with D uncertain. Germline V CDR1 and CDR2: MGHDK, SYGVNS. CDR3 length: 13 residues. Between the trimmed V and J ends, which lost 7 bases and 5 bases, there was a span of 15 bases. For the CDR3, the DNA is TGTGCCAGCAAGCCACAGAACACCCACGAGCAGTACTTC. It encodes CASKPQNTHEQYF.

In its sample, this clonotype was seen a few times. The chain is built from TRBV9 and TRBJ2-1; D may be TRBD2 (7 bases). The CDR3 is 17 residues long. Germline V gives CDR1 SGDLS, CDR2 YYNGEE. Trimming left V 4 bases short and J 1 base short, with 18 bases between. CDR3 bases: TGTGCCAGCAGCCCGTCGGGGGGCCCCACTTCCTACAATGAGCAGTTCTTC. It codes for CASSPSGGPTSYNEQFF.

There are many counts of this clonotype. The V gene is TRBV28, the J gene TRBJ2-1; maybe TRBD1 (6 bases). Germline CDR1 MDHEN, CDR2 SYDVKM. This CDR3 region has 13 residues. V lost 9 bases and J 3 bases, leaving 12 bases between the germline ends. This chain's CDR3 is CASTGPVYNEQFF. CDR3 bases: TGTGCCAGTACAGGGCCCGTCTACAATGAGCAGTTCTTC.

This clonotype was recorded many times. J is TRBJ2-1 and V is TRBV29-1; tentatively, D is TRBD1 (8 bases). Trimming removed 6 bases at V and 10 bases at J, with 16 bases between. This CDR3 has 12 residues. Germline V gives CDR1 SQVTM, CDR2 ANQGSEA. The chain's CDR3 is CSVGGQGGEQFF. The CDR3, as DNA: TGCAGCGTGGGAGGACAGGGAGGGGAGCAGTTCTTC.

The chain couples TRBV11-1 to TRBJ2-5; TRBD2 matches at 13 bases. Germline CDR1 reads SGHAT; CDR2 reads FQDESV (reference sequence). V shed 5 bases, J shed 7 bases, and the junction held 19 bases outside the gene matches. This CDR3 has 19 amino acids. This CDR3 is CASSTSALMTSGGTRTQYF. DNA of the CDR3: TGTGCCAGCAGCACCTCGGCCCTCATGACTAGCGGGGGGACTAGGACCCAGTACTTC. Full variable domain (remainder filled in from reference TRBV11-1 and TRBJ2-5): EAEVAQSPRYKITEKSQAVAFWCDPISGHATLYWYRQILGQGPELLVQFQDESVVDDSQLPKDRFSAERLKGVDSTLKIQPAELGDSAMYLCASSTSALMTSGGTRTQYFGPGTRLLVL.

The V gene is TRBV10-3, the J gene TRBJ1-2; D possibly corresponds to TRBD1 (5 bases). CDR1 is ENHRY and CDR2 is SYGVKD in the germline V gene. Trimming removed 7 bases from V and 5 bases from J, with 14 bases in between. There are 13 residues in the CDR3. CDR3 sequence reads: CAITSQENYGYTF. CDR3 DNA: TGTGCCATCACCTCACAGGAGAATTATGGCTACACCTTC.